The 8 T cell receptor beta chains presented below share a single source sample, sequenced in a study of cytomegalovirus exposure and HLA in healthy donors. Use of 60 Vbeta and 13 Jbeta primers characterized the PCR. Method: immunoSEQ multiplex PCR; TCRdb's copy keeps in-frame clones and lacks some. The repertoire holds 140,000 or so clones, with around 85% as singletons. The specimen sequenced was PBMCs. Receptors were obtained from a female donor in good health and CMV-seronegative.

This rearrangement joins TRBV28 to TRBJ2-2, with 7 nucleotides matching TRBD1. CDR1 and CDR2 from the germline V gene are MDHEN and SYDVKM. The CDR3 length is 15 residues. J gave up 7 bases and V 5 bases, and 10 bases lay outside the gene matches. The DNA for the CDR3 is TGTGCCAGCAGTACCAGACAGGGTCGGGGCGGGGAGCTGTTTTTT. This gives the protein CASSTRQGRGGELFF. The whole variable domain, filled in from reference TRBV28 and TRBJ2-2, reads DVKVTQSSRYLVKRTGEKVFLECVQDMDHENMFWYRQDPGLGLRLIYFSYDVKMKEKGDIPEGYSVSREKKERFSLILESASTNQTSMYLCASSTRQGRGGELFFGEGSRLTVL.

CDR3: CASSAGQANTEAFF. The CDR3, as DNA: TGTGCCAGCAGCGCAGGACAGGCGAACACTGAAGCTTTCTTT. The chain uses TRBV9 and TRBJ1-1, with 7 bases that match TRBD1. Trimming removed 3 bases from V and 1 base from J; junction bases left unmatched: 3. The CDR3 runs to 14 residues. CDR1 SGDLS and CDR2 YYNGEE come from the germline V gene. The full variable domain, completed using reference TRBV9 and TRBJ1-1, is DSGVTQTPKHLITATGQRVTLRCSPRSGDLSVYWYQQSLDQGLQFLIQYYNGEERAKGNILERFSAQQFPDLHSELNLSSLELGDSALYFCASSAGQANTEAFFGQGTRLTVV.

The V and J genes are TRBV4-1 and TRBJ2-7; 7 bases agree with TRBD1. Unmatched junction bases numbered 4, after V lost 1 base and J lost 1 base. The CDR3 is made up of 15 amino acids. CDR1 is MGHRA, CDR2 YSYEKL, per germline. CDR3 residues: CASSQVEGQSYEQYF. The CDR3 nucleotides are TGCGCCAGCAGCCAAGTTGAGGGACAGTCCTACGAGCAGTACTTC.

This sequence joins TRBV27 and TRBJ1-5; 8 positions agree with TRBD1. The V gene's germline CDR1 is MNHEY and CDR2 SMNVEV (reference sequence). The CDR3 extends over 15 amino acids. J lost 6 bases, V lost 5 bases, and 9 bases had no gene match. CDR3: CASSTKGTGGQPQHF. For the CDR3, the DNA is TGTGCCAGCAGTACCAAGGGGACAGGTGGTCAGCCCCAGCATTTT.

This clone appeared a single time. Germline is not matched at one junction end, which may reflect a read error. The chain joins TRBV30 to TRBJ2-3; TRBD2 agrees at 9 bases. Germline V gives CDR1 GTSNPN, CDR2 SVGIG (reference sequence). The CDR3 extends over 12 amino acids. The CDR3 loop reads CAGSGGWDTQYF. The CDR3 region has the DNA TGTGCCGGGAGCGGGGGGTGGGATACGCAGTATTTT.

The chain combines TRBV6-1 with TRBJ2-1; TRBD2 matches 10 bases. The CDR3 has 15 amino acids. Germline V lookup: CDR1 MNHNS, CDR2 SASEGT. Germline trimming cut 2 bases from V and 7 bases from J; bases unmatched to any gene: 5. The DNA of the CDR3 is TGTGCCAGCAGTGAAAAAGCGGGAGGGGTAAATGAGCAGTTCTTC. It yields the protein CASSEKAGGVNEQFF.

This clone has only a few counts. CDR3 region: CASRWDRTLYGYTF. For the CDR3, the DNA is TGTGCCAGCAGGTGGGACAGGACTCTTTATGGCTACACCTTC. The chain carries TRBV28 and TRBJ1-2; 8 bases match TRBD1. This CDR3 region has 14 residues. V lost 6 bases and J lost 5; bases outside the gene matches: 8. Germline-derived CDR1 and CDR2 are MDHEN and SYDVKM.

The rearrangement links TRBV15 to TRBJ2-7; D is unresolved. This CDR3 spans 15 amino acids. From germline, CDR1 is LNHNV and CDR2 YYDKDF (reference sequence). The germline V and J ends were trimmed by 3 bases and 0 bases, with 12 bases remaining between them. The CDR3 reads CATSRATVLSYEQYF. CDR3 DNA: TGTGCCACCAGCAGGGCGACTGTCCTCTCCTACGAGCAGTACTTC.